The clone carrying this T cell receptor beta chain was seen ten or more times. Its antigen is not identified. From the germline J gene comes the end of the CDR3, since the read stops 3 residues before it. This record comes from a study of T cell clonality in common variable immunodeficiency. Study outcomes and limitations: The cause of increased CVID clonality remains unclear without subpopulation sequencing.

Sequenced by immunoSEQ multiplex PCR; TCRdb stores in-frame clones only, minus some. The specimen has about 64,000 clones, none found just once. The CDR3 is 14 residues long. V was shortened by 2 bases and J by 6 bases, with 14 bases between the two germline ends. Germline lookup yields CDR1 SGHVS and CDR2 FQNEAQ. This chain connects TRBV7-8 to TRBJ2-7, with D perhaps TRBD1 or TRBD2 (5 bases each). The clonotype comes from a person aged 18 to 69 in good health. The sequenced sample consisted of peripheral blood mononuclear cells. The part of the CDR3 DNA that was read is TGTGCCAGCAGCTTAAGGCAGGGAGCCGCCGAG. Residues: CASSLRQGAAE. The whole CDR3 sequence reads CASSLRQGAAEQYF. Full variable domain (remainder filled in from reference TRBV7-8 and TRBJ2-7): GAGVSQSPRYKVAKRGQDVALRCDPISGHVSLFWYQQALGQGPEFLTYFQNEAQLDKSGLPSDRFFAERPEGSVSTLKIQRTQQEDSAVYLCASSLRQGAAEQYFGPGTRLTVT.